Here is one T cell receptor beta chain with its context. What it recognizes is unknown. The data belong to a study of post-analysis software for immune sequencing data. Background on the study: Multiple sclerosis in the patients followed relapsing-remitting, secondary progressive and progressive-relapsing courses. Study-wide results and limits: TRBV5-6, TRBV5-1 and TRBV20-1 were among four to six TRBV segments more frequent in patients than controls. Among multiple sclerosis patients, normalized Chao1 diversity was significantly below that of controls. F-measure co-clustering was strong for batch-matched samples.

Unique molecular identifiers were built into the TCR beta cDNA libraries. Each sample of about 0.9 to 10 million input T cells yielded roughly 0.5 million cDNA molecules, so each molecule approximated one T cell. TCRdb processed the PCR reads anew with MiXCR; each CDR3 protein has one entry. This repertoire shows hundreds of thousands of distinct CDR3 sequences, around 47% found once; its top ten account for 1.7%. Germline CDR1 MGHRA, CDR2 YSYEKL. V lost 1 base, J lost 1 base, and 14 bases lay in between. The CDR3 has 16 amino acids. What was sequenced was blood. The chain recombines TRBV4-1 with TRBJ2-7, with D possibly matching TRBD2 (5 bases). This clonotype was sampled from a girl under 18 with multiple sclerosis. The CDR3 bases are TGCGCCAGCAGCCAAGTGGTCATTCGAGGGTCCTACGAGCAGTACTTC. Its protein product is CASSQVVIRGSYEQYF.